What follows is one T cell receptor beta chain and its context. Enrolled during active infection, Seattle patients were then followed longitudinally. In the authors' methods: Amplification with reference gene primers provided the estimates of nucleated cell counts. Sequencing used immunoSEQ multiplex PCR; TCRdb keeps in-frame clones, though not all of them. V and J calls and clone size come straight from that table; D and trimming were deduced from the DNA. The repertoire consists of 150,000 to 200,000 clones, with approximately 84% occurring once and the leading ten covering approximately 2.6%. The data derive from a study of blood T cell repertoires in COVID-19. Across the whole study: The United States, Italy and Spain supplied acute and convalescent COVID-19 samples.

The CDR3 consists of 15 residues. Germline V gene data show CDR1 as SNHLY and CDR2 as FYNNEI. With 8 bases removed from V and 12 bases from J, the gap between germline ends came to 26 bases. The chain joins TRBV2 to TRBJ2-1, with D perhaps matching TRBD2 (6 bases). This sequence was found in a woman older than 75 with COVID-19, enrolled during active disease. The specimen sequenced was peripheral blood. CDR3 in DNA: TGTGCCAGCGTCCCTTCGGGCCTAGCGCCAGGACGGCAGTTCTTC. Translated, it gives CASVPSGLAPGRQFF.